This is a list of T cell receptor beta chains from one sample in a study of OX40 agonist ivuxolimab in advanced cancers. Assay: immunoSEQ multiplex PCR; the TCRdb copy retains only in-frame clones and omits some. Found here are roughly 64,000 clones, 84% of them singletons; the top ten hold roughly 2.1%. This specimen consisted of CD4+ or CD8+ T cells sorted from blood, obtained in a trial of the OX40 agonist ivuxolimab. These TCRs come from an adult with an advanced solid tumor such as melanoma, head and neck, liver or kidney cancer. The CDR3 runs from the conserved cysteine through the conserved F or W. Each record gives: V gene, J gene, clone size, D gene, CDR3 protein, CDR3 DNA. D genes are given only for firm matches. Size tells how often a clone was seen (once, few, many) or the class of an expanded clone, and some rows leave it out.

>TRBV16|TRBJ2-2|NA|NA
CASSHRGGTTGELFF
TGTGCCAGCAGCCACCGGGGCGGAACGACCGGGGAGCTGTTTTTT
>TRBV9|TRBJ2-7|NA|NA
CASSVDSSYEQYF
TGTGCCAGCAGCGTTGACAGCTCCTACGAGCAGTACTTC
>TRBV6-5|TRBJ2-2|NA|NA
CASSQSWGAGGELFF
TGTGCCAGCAGTCAGTCTTGGGGCGCCGGCGGGGAGCTGTTTTTT
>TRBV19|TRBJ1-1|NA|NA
CASSVTLTAEAFF
TGTGCCAGTAGCGTCACCCTGACAGCTGAAGCTTTCTTT
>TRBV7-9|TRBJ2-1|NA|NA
CASSLRPLGEQFF
TGTGCCAGCAGCTTACGACCTCTCGGTGAGCAGTTCTTC
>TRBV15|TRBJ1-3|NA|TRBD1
CATSDGTGDIRNTIYF
TGTGCCACCAGCGACGGGACAGGGGACATCCGAAACACCATATATTTT
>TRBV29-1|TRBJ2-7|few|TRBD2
CSATRSGGHYEQYF
TGCAGCGCCACCCGCTCGGGGGGGCACTACGAGCAGTACTTC
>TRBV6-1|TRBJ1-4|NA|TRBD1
CASSIRQGGGEKLFF
TGTGCCAGCAGTATACGACAGGGTGGTGGTGAAAAACTGTTTTTT
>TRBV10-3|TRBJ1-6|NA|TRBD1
CAIRETGGSSPLHF
TGTGCCATCAGAGAAACAGGGGGCAGTTCACCCCTCCACTTT
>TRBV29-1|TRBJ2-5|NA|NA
CSVAPGRETQYF
TGCAGCGTTGCACCCGGAAGAGAGACCCAGTACTTC
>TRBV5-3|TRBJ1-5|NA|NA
CARSTLGGRGSNQPQHF
TGTGCCAGAAGCACCCTTGGGGGGAGGGGCAGCAATCAGCCCCAGCATTTT
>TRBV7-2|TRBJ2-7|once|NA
CASSLVNEQYF
TGTGCCAGCAGCTTAGTTAACGAGCAGTACTTC
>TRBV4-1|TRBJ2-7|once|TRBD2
CASSHGRLAGAMGYEQYF
TGCGCCAGCAGCCATGGGCGACTAGCGGGAGCAATGGGATACGAGCAGTACTTC
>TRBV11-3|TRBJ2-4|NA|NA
CASSLDPKNIQYF
TGTGCCAGCAGCTTAGATCCTAAAAACATTCAGTACTTC
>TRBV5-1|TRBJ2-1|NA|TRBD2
CASSLDGRAQNEQFF
TGCGCCAGCAGCTTGGACGGGAGGGCACAGAATGAGCAGTTCTTC
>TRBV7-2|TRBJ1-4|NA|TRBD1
CASSQNMQGTGHEKLFF
TGTGCCAGCAGCCAAAACATGCAAGGGACAGGGCATGAAAAACTGTTTTTT
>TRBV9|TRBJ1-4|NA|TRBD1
CASSKTGVNEKLFF
TGTGCCAGCAGCAAAACAGGGGTTAATGAAAAACTGTTTTTT
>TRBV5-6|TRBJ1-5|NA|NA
CASSFGFLVSDSNQPQHF
TGTGCCAGCAGCTTTGGATTCTTGGTTAGTGACTCAAATCAGCCCCAGCATTTT
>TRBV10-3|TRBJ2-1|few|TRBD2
CAISSLAGSSYNEQFF
TGTGCCATCAGCTCTCTAGCGGGATCCTCCTACAATGAGCAGTTCTTC
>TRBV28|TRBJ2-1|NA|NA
CASSLFQGGYNEQFF
TGTGCCAGCAGTTTATTTCAGGGAGGCTACAATGAGCAGTTCTTC
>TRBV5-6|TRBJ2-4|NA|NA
CASSLQVLVGAKNIQYF
TGTGCCAGCAGCTTACAGGTCTTGGTTGGGGCCAAAAACATTCAGTACTTC
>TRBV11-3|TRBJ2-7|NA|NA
CASSFNEGDEQYF
TGTGCCAGCAGCTTCAATGAGGGAGACGAGCAGTACTTC
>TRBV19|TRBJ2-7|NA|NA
CASIGQAGSGQQYF
TGTGCCAGTATTGGACAGGCGGGGTCGGGCCAGCAGTACTTC
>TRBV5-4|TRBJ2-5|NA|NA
CASSLDSGETQYF
TGTGCCAGCAGCCTGGACAGTGGGGAGACCCAGTACTTC
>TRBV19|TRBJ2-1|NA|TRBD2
CASSIDSGRWQFF
TGTGCCAGTAGTATAGATAGCGGGAGATGGCAGTTCTTC
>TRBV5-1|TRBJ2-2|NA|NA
CASSPAGGETGELFF
TGCGCCAGCAGCCCTGCGGGCGGGGAAACCGGGGAGCTGTTTTTT
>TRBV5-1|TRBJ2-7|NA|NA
CASSLGTVAYEQYF
TGCGCCAGCAGCTTGGGGACAGTTGCCTACGAGCAGTACTTC
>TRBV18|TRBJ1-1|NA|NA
CASSPLTGVNTEAFF
TGTGCCAGCTCACCTCTAACGGGGGTGAACACTGAAGCTTTCTTT
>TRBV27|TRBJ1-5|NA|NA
CASSGLGTSNQPQHF
TGTGCCAGCAGTGGATTAGGAACTAGCAATCAGCCCCAGCATTTT
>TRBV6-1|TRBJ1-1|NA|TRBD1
CASNRDSNTEAFF
TGTGCCAGCAACCGGGACAGCAACACTGAAGCTTTCTTT
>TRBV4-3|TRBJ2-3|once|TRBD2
CAGSPGTSPDTQYF
TGCGCCGGCAGCCCCGGGACTAGCCCAGATACGCAGTATTTT
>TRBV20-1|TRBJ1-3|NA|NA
CSVEIGNTIYF
TGCAGTGTGGAAATTGGAAACACCATATATTTT
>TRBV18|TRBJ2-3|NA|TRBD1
CASSSGQGVKDTQYF
TGTGCCAGCTCATCGGGACAGGGGGTTAAAGATACGCAGTATTTT
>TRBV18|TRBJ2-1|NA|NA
CASSPFRADSSYNEQFF
TGTGCCAGCTCACCTTTCAGAGCTGACAGCTCCTACAATGAGCAGTTCTTC
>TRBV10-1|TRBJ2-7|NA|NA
CASSRDKASWEQYF
TGCGCCAGCAGCCGGGACAAAGCATCTTGGGAGCAGTACTTC
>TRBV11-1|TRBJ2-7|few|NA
CASSSPLAALDYEQYF
TGTGCCAGCAGCTCCCCCCTGGCCGCGCTGGACTACGAGCAGTACTTC
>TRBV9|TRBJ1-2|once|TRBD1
CASSVDSTGVLYGYTF
TGTGCCAGCAGCGTAGACTCAACAGGGGTGCTCTATGGCTACACCTTC
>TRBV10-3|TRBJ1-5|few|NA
CAISESGGNQPQHF
TGTGCCATCAGTGAGTCGGGGGGGAATCAGCCCCAGCATTTT
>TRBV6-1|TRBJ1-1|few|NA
CASDEGYSEAFF
TGTGCCAGCGATGAGGGGTATTCTGAAGCTTTCTTT
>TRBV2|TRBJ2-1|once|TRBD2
CASSGLANEQFF
TGTGCCAGCAGCGGACTAGCCAATGAGCAGTTCTTC
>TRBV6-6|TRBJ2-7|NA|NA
CASSGSAYEQYF
TGTGCCAGCAGTGGGAGCGCCTACGAGCAGTACTTC
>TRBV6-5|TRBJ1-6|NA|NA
CASSEGIRPPLHF
TGTGCCAGCAGTGAAGGGATCCGTCCACCCCTCCACTTT
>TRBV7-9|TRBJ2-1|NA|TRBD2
CASSTGLAGGNEQFF
TGTGCCAGCAGCACGGGACTAGCGGGAGGTAATGAGCAGTTCTTC
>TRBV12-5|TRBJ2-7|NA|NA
CASGLTSFYEQYF
TGTGCTAGTGGTTTGACGTCGTTCTACGAGCAGTACTTC
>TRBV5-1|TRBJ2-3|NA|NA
CASSLVWGTDTQYF
TGCGCCAGCAGCTTGGTTTGGGGGACAGATACGCAGTATTTT
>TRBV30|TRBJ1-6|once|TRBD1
CAWTRDSPWSPLHF
TGTGCCTGGACCCGGGACAGCCCTTGGTCACCCCTCCACTTT
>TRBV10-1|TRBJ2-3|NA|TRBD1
CASGPGGDRSTDTQYF
TGCGCCAGCGGACCCGGAGGGGACAGGTCCACAGATACGCAGTATTTT
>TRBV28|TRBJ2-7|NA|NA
CASSLQERTYEQYF
TGTGCCAGCAGTTTACAGGAGAGGACCTACGAGCAGTACTTC
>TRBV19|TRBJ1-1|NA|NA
CASTLQEDTEAFF
TGTGCCAGTACCCTCCAAGAGGACACTGAAGCTTTCTTT